Here is one T cell receptor beta chain with its context. There is no known antigen for this receptor. Base qualities were left out, and no much larger clone turns up one base away. Whole blood was collected in K2EDTA tubes by collaborating institutions according to the institutions' own protocols. For TCRbeta analysis, collaborators shipped samples in one of three forms: frozen whole blood, isolated PBMCs, or DNA extracted from either of those sample types. The immunoSEQ Assay, a bias-controlled multiplex PCR, was used to amplify TCRbeta CDR3 regions from genomic DNA. Turning to the authors' computational methods: Within the assay, amplification of reference gene primers was used to estimate how many nucleated cells each sample contained. To quantify the absolute abundance of each unique TCRbeta CDR3 rearrangement, sequence reads were collapsed and filtered. For each sample, productive Simpson clonality was calculated by taking the square root of Simpson's diversity index across productive rearrangements. Here the immuneACCESS table is served through TCRdb, limited to in-frame sequences with V and J called. Missing clones are a known gap in these copies; in checked studies unresolved V genes cover under half, and the rest lacks a known reason. For V, J and clone size, that table is used; D and trimming come from the DNA. This sample lists some 200,000 clones; 70% to 85% were detected once. 6.5% to 7% of the sample comes from the top ten.

The data were taken from a study of blood T cell repertoires in COVID-19 (dated by TCRdb to the early 2020s). General notes on the study: Samples covering the acute and convalescent phases of COVID-19 were provided by collaborators in the United States, Italy and Spain. The material from the prospective study consisted of cDNA or gDNA derived from T cells, B-cell-depleted T cells, or PBMCs. Deeply sampled blood TCRbeta repertoires from subjects exposed to, actively infected with, or recovered from COVID-19 were included in the dataset. The repertoires were released in a freely available public database intended as a resource for research on the immune response to SARS-CoV-2. Samples were obtained from the ongoing ImmuneRACE study (first 160 participants) and from about 1,300 subjects provided by 6 global collaborators. The sample metadata nearly always contained a de-identified subject ID, COVID-19 status, age in years and sex. HLA class I and class II types, where available, came from metadata supplied by the sample provider rather than from assay-based typing.

Results the study describes overall, beyond this receptor: Clinical and demographic metadata were provided uncurated, with the amount varying by source and participant.

CDR1 MNHNY and CDR2 SVGAGI were looked up in the germline V gene (reference sequence). CDR3 length: 18 amino acids, cysteine to phenylalanine. Only the CDR3 portion is preserved as DNA: 54 bases, with reading frame beginning at the first base. V is pruned by 5 bases and J by 1 base, leaving 14 bases of the junction without a gene match. The chain is encoded by TRBV6-6 joined to TRBJ1-1, with 9 central nucleotides matching TRBD1. The receptor was derived from a human donor with acute or convalescent COVID-19. The donor label of this sample is uncertain. The specimen sequenced was peripheral blood. In nucleotides, the sequence is TGTGCCAGCAGTCAGACAACCGGGACAGGGCCTTCGAACACTGAAGCTTTCTTT. The translation is CASSQTTGTGPSNTEAFF.